This TCR beta chain derives from a study of identical twins. cDNA carried unique molecular identifiers, and a universal primer site was added by template switching. TCRdb re-analysed the 5' RACE reads in MiXCR, keeping a single row per CDR3 protein. Counted here are 1,800,000 or so distinct CDR3 sequences, 32% occurring once; the ten biggest clones make up under 0.35%. Whole-study results and caveats: There were fewer insertions in abundant cord blood beta clonotypes, but memory repertoires showed no such pattern. Invariant MAIT and iNKT cells may have partly biased zero-insertion analyses. Out-of-frame alpha sequences shared by twins showed excess low generation probability.

Concerning this clonotype itself: Its cognate antigen is unknown.

CDR3 length: 15 residues. Looked up from germline, CDR1 is KGHDR and CDR2 is SFDVKD. V lost 5 bases to trimming and J lost 8 bases; unmatched junction nucleotides: 8. V gene TRBV24-1 combines with J gene TRBJ2-1; 10 nucleotides line up with TRBD2. Input material: cord blood. The TCR comes from a newborn girl in good health. As DNA, the CDR3 is TGTGCCACCAGTGTGGCTAGCGGGAGAATGGATGAGCAGTTCTTC. This sequence encodes CATSVASGRMDEQFF.